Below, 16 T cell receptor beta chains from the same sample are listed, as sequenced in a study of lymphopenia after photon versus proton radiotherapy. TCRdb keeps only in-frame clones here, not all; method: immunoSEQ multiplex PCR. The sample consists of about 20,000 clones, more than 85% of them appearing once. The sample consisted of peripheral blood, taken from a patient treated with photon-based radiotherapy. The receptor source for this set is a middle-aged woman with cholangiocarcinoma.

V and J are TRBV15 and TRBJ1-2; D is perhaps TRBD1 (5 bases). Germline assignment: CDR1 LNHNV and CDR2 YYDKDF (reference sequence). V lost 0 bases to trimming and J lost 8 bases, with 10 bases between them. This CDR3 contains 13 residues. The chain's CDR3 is CATSRDAGTGYTF. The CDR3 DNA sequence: TGTGCCACCAGCAGAGATGCGGGGACGGGCTACACCTTC.

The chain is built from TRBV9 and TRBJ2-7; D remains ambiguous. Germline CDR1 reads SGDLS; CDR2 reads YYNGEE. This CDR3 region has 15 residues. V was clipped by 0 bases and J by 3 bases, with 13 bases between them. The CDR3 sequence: CASSVDPIANYEQYF. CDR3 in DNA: TGTGCCAGCAGCGTAGACCCCATAGCCAACTACGAGCAGTACTTC.

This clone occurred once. CDR3 nucleotides: TGTGCCAGCAGCCAAGATACAAGTGACACCGTGTCGTCAGATACGCAGTATTTT. Protein sequence: CASSQDTSDTVSSDTQYF. The gene calls are TRBV4-2 and TRBJ2-3; D uncertain. This CDR3 contains 18 residues. Germline lookup yields CDR1 LGHNA and CDR2 YNFKEQ. Trimming shortened V by 0 bases and J by 4 bases, and 20 bases separated the two germline ends.

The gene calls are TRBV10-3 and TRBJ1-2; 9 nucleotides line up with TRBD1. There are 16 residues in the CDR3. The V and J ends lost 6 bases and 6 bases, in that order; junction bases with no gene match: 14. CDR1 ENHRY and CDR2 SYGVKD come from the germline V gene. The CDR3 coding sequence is TGTGCCATCAGATCTACTACGGACAGGGGCGTACATGGCTACACCTTC. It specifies CAIRSTTDRGVHGYTF.

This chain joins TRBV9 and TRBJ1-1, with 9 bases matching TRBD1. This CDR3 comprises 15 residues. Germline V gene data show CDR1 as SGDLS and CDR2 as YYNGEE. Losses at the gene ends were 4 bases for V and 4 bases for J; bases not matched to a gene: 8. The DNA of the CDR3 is TGTGCCAGCAGCCCCAGACAGGGGGAATCCACTGAAGCTTTCTTT. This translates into CASSPRQGESTEAFF.

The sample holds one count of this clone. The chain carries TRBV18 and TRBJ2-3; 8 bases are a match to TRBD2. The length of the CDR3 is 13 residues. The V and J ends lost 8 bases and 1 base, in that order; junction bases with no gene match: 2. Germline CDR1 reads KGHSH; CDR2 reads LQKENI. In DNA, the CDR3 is TGTGCCAGCCAGACTAGCGGCACAGATACGCAGTATTTT. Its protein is CASQTSGTDTQYF.

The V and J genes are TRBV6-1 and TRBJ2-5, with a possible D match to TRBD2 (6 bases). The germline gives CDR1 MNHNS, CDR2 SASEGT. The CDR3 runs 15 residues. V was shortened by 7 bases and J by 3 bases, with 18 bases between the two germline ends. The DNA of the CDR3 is TGTGCCAGCACTTTAGCGGAGGGCCATAAAGAGACCCAGTACTTC. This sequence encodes CASTLAEGHKETQYF.

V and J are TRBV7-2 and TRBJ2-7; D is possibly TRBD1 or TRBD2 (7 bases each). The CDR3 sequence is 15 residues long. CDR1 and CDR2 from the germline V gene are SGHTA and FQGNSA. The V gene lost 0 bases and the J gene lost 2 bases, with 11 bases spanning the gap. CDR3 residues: CASSLAPGGAYEQYF. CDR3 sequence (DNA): TGTGCCAGCAGCTTAGCTCCAGGGGGGGCCTACGAGCAGTACTTC.

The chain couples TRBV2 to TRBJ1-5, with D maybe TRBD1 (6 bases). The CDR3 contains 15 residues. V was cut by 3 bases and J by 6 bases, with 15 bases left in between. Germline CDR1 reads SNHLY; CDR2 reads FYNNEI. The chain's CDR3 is CASSEGRGAPQPQHF. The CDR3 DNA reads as TGTGCCAGCAGTGAGGGTCGGGGGGCCCCTCAGCCCCAGCATTTT.

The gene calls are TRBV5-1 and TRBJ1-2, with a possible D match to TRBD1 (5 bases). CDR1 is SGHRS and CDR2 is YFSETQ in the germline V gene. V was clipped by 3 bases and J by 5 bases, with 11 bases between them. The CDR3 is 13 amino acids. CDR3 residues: CASSWDRWYGYTF. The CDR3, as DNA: TGCGCCAGCAGCTGGGACCGATGGTATGGCTACACCTTC.

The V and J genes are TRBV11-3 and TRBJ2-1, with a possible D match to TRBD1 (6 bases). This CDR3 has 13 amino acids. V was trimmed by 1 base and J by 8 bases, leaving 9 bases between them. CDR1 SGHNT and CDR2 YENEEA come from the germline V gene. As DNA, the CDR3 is TGTGCCAGCAGCTTAGTGGGGGCAGATGAGCAGTTCTTC. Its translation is CASSLVGADEQFF.

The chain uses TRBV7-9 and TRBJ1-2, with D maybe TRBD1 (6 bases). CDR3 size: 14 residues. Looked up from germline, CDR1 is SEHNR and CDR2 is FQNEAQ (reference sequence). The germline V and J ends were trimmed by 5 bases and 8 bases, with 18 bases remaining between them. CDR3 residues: CASSRDTLYQGYTF. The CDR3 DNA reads TGTGCCAGCAGCCGGGACACTCTCTACCAGGGCTACACCTTC.

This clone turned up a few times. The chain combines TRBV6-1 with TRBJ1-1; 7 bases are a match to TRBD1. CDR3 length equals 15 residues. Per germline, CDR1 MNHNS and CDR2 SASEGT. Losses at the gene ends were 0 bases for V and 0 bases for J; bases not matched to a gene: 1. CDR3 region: CASSEADRVNTEAFF. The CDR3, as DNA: TGTGCCAGCAGTGAAGCCGACAGGGTGAACACTGAAGCTTTCTTT.

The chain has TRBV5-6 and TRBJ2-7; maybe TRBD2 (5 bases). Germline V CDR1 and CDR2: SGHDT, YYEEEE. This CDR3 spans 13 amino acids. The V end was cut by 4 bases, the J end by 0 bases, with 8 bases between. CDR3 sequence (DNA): TGTGCCAGCAGCGACCGGGGCTCCTACGAGCAGTACTTC. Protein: CASSDRGSYEQYF.

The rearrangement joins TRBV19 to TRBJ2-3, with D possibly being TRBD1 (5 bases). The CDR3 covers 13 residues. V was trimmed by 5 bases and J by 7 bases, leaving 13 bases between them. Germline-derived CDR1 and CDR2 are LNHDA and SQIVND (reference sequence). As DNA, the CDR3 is TGTGCCAGTAGTCGCGCCCAGGGTTATACGCAGTATTTT. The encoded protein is CASSRAQGYTQYF.

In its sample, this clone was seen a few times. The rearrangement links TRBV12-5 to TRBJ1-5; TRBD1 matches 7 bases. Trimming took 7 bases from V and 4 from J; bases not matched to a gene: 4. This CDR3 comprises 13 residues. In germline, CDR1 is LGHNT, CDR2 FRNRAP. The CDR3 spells CASAPGQNQPQHF. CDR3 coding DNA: TGTGCTAGTGCTCCGGGACAGAATCAGCCCCAGCATTTT.